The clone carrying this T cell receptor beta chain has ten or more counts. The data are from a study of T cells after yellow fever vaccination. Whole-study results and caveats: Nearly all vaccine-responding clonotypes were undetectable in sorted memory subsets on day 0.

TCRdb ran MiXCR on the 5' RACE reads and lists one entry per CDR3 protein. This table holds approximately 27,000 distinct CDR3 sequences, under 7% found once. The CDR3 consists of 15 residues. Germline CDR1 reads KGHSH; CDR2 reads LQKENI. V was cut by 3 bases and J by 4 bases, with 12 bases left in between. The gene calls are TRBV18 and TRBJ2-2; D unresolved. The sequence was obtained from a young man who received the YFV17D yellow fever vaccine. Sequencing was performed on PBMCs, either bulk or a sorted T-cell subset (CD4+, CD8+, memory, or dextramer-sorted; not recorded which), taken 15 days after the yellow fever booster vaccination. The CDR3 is CASSPRPYGTGELFF. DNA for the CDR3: TGTGCCAGCTCACCTCGACCGTATGGCACCGGGGAGCTGTTTTTT.